This section outlines one T cell receptor (beta chain) sequence together with its context. No antigen is known for it. In TCRdb, the reads were re-called with MiXCR into one record per CDR3 protein. The sample has hundreds of thousands of distinct CDR3 sequences, roughly 17% seen once. This sample stems from a study of T cell repertoires in cytomegalovirus infection. Study in general: Public TCR beta signatures were indicative of both CMV infection and a matching HLA type.

Study conclusions and caveats: Summed frequency of shared TCR beta families picked out CMV carriers who also had the relevant HLA. HLA-C-restricted CMV-specific TCR beta clonotypes prevailed in the ex vivo response.

The CDR3 is made up of 15 amino acids. Trimming removed 0 bases from V and 7 bases from J, with 13 bases in between. The germline V gene encodes CDR1 LGHNA and CDR2 YNFKEQ. Sequencing was performed on PBMCs. This chain uses TRBV4-2 with TRBJ2-1, with D unresolved. This receptor was identified in a human donor in good health (CMV status not recorded). Some clones in this sample may be carry-over from other donors' samples. CDR3: CASSQEVSLWNEQFF. Here the CDR3 DNA reads TGTGCCAGCAGCCAAGAGGTCTCACTCTGGAATGAGCAGTTCTTC.